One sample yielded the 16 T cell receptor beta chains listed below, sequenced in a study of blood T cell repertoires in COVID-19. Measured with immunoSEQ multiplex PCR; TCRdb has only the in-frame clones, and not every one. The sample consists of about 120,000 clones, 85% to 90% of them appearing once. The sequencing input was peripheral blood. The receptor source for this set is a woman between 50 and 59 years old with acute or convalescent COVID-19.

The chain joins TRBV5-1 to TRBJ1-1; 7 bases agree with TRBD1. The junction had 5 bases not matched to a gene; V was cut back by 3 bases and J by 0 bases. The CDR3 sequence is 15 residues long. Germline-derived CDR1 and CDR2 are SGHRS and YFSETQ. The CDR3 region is CASSYTGQLNTEAFF. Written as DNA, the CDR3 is TGCGCCAGCAGCTACACGGGACAGCTGAACACTGAAGCTTTCTTT.

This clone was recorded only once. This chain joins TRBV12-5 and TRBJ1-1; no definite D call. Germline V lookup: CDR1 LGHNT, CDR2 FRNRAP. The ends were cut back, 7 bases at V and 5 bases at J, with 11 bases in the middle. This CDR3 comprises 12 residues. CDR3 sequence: CASAPSGTEAFF. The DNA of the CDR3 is TGTGCTAGTGCCCCATCCGGGACTGAAGCTTTCTTT.

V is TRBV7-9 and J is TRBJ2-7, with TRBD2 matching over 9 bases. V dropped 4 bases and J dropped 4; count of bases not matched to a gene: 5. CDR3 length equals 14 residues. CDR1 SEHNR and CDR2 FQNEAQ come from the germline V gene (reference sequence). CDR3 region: CASSYSGSPYEQYF. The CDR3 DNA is TGTGCCAGCAGCTATAGCGGGAGTCCATACGAGCAGTACTTC.

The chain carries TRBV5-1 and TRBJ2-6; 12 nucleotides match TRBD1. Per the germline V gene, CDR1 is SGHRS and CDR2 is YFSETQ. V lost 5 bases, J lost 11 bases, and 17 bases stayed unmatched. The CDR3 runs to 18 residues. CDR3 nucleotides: TGCGCCAGCAGACATCCGGGACAGGGGGCGCTAGGTTTCGACGTCCTGACTTTC. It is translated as CASRHPGQGALGFDVLTF.

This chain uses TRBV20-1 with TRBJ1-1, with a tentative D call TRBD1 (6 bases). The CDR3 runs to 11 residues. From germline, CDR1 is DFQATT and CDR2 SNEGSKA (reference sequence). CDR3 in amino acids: CRGIRGTEAFF. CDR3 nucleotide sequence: TGCAGGGGGATCAGGGGCACTGAAGCTTTCTTT.

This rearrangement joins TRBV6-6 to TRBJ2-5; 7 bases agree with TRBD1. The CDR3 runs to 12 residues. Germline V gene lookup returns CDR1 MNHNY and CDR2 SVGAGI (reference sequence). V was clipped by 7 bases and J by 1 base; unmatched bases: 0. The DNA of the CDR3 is TGTGCCAGCAACAGGGGCCAAGAGACCCAGTACTTC. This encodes CASNRGQETQYF.

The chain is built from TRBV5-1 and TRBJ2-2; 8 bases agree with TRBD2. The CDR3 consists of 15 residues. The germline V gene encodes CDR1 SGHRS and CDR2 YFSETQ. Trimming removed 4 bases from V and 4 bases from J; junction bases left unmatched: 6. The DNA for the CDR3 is TGCGCCAGCAGCCCAGGACTAGCCTCCACCGGGGAGCTGTTTTTT. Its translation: CASSPGLASTGELFF.

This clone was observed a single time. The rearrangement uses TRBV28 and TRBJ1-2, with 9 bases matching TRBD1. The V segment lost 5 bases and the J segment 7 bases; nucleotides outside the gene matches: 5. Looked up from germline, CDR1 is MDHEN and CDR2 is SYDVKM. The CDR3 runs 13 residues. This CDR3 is CASSNRGPPGYTF. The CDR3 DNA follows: TGTGCCAGCAGTAACAGGGGGCCGCCTGGCTACACCTTC.

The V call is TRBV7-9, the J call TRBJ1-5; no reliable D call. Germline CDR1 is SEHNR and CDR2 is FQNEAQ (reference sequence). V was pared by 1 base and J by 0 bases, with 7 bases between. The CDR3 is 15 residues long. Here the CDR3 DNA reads TGTGCCAGCAGCTTAGATGGAGATAGCAATCAGCCCCAGCATTTT. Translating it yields CASSLDGDSNQPQHF.

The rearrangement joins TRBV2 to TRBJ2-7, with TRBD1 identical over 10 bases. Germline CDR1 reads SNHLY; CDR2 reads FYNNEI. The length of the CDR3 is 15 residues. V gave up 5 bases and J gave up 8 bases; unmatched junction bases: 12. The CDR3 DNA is TGTGCCAGCAGTTACCCCCCTGGGACAGGGGAGAAGCAGTACTTC. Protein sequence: CASSYPPGTGEKQYF.

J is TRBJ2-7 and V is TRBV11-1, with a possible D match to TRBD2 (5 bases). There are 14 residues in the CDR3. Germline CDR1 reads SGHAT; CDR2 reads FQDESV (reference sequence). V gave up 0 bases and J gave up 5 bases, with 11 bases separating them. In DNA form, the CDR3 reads TGTGCCAGCAGCTTAGCGTCGGGAATCAACGAGCAGTACTTC. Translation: CASSLASGINEQYF.

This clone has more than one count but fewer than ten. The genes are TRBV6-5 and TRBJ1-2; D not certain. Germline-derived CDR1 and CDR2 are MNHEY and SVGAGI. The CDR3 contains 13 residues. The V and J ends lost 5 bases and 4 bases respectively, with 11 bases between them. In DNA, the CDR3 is TGTGCCAGCAGTCCTAGCTGGTCCTATGGCTACACCTTC. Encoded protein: CASSPSWSYGYTF.

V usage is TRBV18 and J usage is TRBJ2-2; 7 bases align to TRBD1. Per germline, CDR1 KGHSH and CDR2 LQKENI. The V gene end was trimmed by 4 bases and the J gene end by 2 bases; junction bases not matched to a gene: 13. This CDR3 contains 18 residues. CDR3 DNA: TGTGCCAGCTCACTTCTTGGGCCGAGACAGGGAAACACCGGGGAGCTGTTTTTT. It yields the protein CASSLLGPRQGNTGELFF.

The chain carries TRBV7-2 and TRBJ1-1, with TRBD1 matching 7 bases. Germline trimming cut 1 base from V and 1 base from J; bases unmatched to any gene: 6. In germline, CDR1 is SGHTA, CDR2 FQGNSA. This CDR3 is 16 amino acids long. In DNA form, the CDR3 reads TGTGCCAGCAGCTTAGGCCCCGGGACAGCGAACACTGAAGCTTTCTTT. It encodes CASSLGPGTANTEAFF.

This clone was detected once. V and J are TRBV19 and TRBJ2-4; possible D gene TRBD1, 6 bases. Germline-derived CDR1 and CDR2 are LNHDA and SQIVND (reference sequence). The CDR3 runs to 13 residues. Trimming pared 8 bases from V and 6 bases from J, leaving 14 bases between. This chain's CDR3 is CASSGAFGNIQYF. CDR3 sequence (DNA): TGTGCCAGTTCAGGGGCCTTCGGAAACATTCAGTACTTC. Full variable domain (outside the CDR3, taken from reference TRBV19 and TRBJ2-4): DGGITQSPKYLFRKEGQNVTLSCEQNLNHDAMYWYRQDPGQGLRLIYYSQIVNDFQKGDIAEGYSVSREKKESFPLTVTSAQKNPTAFYLCASSGAFGNIQYFGAGTRLSVL.

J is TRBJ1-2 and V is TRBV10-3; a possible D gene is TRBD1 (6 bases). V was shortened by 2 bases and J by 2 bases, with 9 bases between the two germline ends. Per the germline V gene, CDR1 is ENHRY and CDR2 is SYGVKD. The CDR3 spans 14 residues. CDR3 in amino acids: CAISEPRGNYGYTF. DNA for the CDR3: TGTGCCATCAGTGAGCCTAGGGGGAACTATGGCTACACCTTC.